This T cell receptor (beta chain) originates from a study of regulatory T cells in long-lasting Graves disease. Worth noting for this clonotype: Antigen: not known.

CDR1 MDHEN and CDR2 SYDVKM come from the germline V gene. Trimming shortened V by 3 bases and J by 0 bases, and 21 bases separated the two germline ends. The CDR3 length is 18 residues. Researchers made TCR beta libraries by using iRepertoire HTBI primers and running Arm-PCR on CDR3 regions. TCRdb fed the multiplex PCR reads into MiXCR, producing one record per CDR3 protein. The sample consists of about 400,000 distinct CDR3 sequences, over 12% of them appearing once. Study results and limitations: TRBV28, TRBJ1-2 and TRBJ2-5 were favored in persistent disease.

Specified time point: newly diagnosed GD, antithyroid drugs for less than 3 months. PBMC RNA served as the TCR library source. These same data were also listed under a study on T cells in Graves' hyperthyroidism and ophthalmopathy. According to that study: For the diagnoses, clinical symptoms, serum thyroxine and TRAb, thyroid ultrasound and orbital computed tomography were used.

The clonotype comes from a woman aged 40 to 50 with Graves disease. The sample was peripheral blood mononuclear cells (PBMCs), taken at new diagnosis, from a patient treated with antithyroid drugs. The V and J genes are TRBV28 and TRBJ2-7, with a tentative D call TRBD2 (6 bases). CDR3 DNA sequence: TGTGCCAGCAGTTTGTTTCGTTTATGGGCTAGCGCCTCCTACGAGCAGTACTTC. It codes for CASSLFRLWASASYEQYF. Combining the CDR3 with reference TRBV28 and TRBJ2-7 gives the whole variable domain DVKVTQSSRYLVKRTGEKVFLECVQDMDHENMFWYRQDPGLGLRLIYFSYDVKMKEKGDIPEGYSVSREKKERFSLILESASTNQTSMYLCASSLFRLWASASYEQYFGPGTRLTVT.